The 26 T cell receptor beta chains below all came from one sample that was sequenced in a study of early T cells in non-severe SARS-CoV-2 infection. TCRdb re-called the 5' RACE reads through MiXCR, storing one row per CDR3 protein. The data hold 50,000 to 65,000 distinct CDR3 sequences, with roughly 13% observed a single time. Specimen: whole blood. All receptors derive from an adult who was a healthcare worker with PCR-confirmed SARS-CoV-2 infection or an uninfected control (not recorded which).

This chain joins TRBV19 and TRBJ2-7; possibly TRBD1 or TRBD2 for D (5 bases each). V was cut by 6 bases and J by 2 bases, with 17 bases left in between. The CDR3 extends over 15 amino acids. CDR1 is LNHDA and CDR2 is SQIVND in the germline V gene (reference sequence). In DNA, the CDR3 is TGTGCCAGTAGAAAATCGACAAGGGGACCCTACGAGCAGTACTTC. This gives the protein CASRKSTRGPYEQYF.

This clonotype was counted only a few times. The genes are TRBV7-2 and TRBJ2-7; D unclear. V gave up 0 bases and J gave up 4 bases, with 13 bases separating them. The CDR3 has 15 residues. Germline CDR1 reads SGHTA; CDR2 reads FQGNSA. CDR3 amino acids: CASSLAPRSPYEQYF. CDR3 DNA sequence: TGTGCCAGCAGCTTAGCCCCCCGCAGTCCGTACGAGCAGTACTTC.

Many counts were recorded for this clonotype. The gene calls are TRBV20-1 and TRBJ2-5, with D uncertain. The V end was cut by 0 bases, the J end by 4 bases, with 9 bases between. Germline V gene sequence: CDR1 DFQATT, CDR2 SNEGSKA (reference sequence). This CDR3 is 13 amino acids long. CDR3 nucleotide sequence: TGCAGTGCTAGAGATTTTCGAGGAGAGACCCAGTACTTC. Translated, it gives CSARDFRGETQYF.

The sample holds a few counts of this clonotype. The chain has TRBV20-1 and TRBJ1-4; D is possibly TRBD1 (6 bases). Trimming cost V 3 bases and J 4 bases, with 18 bases left between them. This CDR3 region has 16 residues. Germline V gives CDR1 DFQATT, CDR2 SNEGSKA (reference sequence). The CDR3 coding sequence is TGCAGTGCTAGTACCGCCTTGGGGGCCGGTAATGAAAAACTGTTTTTT. This translates into CSASTALGAGNEKLFF.

This clonotype was observed at least ten times. The genes are TRBV12-3 or TRBV12-4 and TRBJ1-1; D gene unclear. V gave up 3 bases and J gave up 1 base, with 15 bases separating them. The CDR3 consists of 16 residues. CDR3 loop: CASSFPPVRANTEAFF. The DNA of the CDR3 is TGTGCCAGCAGTTTTCCGCCGGTCCGGGCGAACACTGAAGCTTTCTTT.

This clonotype was detected only once. This chain connects TRBV10-3 to TRBJ2-3; tentative D call: TRBD1 (6 bases). V was clipped by 3 bases and J by 13 bases, with 20 bases between them. The CDR3 has 14 amino acids. The germline V gene encodes CDR1 ENHRY and CDR2 SYGVKD. Here the CDR3 reads CAISEYGVVRGKYF. CDR3 DNA sequence: TGTGCCATCAGTGAATACGGTGTGGTCAGGGGCAAGTATTTT.

There are many counts of this clonotype. The chain employs TRBV6-1 and TRBJ1-3; 8 nucleotides align to TRBD1. The CDR3 runs to 15 residues. V shed 4 bases, J shed 2 bases, and the junction held 4 bases outside the gene matches. From germline, CDR1 is MNHNS and CDR2 SASEGT. The CDR3 bases are TGTGCCAGCAGTGTGTGGACAGGGACTGGAAACACCATATATTTT. Translated: CASSVWTGTGNTIYF.

This clonotype was seen at least ten times. The chain uses TRBV6-6 and TRBJ2-1; D tentatively fits TRBD1 or TRBD2 (6 bases each). The germline V and J ends were trimmed by 2 bases and 3 bases, with 8 bases remaining between them. From germline, CDR1 is MNHNY and CDR2 SVGAGI (reference sequence). There are 14 residues in the CDR3. CDR3 sequence reads: CASSYRGDYNEQFF. Written as DNA, the CDR3 is TGTGCCAGCAGTTACAGGGGGGACTACAATGAGCAGTTCTTC.

For this clonotype: The junction and the germline gene differ at one end; a read error may be behind it. The gene calls are TRBV20-1 and TRBJ1-1; 7 bases line up with TRBD1. This CDR3 spans 14 amino acids. CDR1 DFQATT and CDR2 SNEGSKA come from the germline V gene (reference sequence). The CDR3: CSARGPGGATEAFF. In DNA form, the CDR3 reads TGCAGTGCTAGAGGGCCAGGGGGGGCCACTGAAGCCTTCTTT.

As regards this clonotype: A much larger clone sits a single nucleotide away, making a read error possible. The J gene is TRBJ1-2, the V gene TRBV21-1; the table calls TRBD1, which could not be checked here. TRBV21-1 corresponds to a pseudogene. There are 14 residues in the CDR3. The CDR3 DNA is TGTGCCAGCAGCAAACCCCAGGGACCCAGCAACTACACCTTC. This translates into CASSKPQGPSNYTF.

This clonotype was seen a handful of times. CDR3 DNA sequence: TGTGCCAGCAGCCGCTCCGGACCCCACAATGAGCAGTTCTTC. Protein product: CASSRSGPHNEQFF. The rearrangement joins TRBV11-3 to TRBJ2-1; no clear D. CDR1 and CDR2 from the germline V gene are SGHNT and YENEEA. The length of the CDR3 is 14 residues. Trimming stripped 5 bases from V and 5 bases from J, with 13 bases between.

There are a few counts of this clonotype. The chain is built from TRBV29-1 and TRBJ2-7; no reliable D call. V lost 3 bases and J lost 4, with 16 bases in between. The CDR3 spans 14 residues. Germline V gene data show CDR1 as SQVTM and CDR2 as ANQGSEA. The CDR3 spells CSVDVGQDQYEQYF. CDR3 DNA sequence: TGCAGCGTTGATGTTGGGCAGGACCAATACGAGCAGTACTTC.

This clonotype was seen ten or more times. This chain uses TRBV7-3 with TRBJ2-1, with D possibly being TRBD2 (6 bases). This CDR3 comprises 12 residues. In germline, CDR1 is SGHTA, CDR2 FQGTGA. V was pared by 1 base and J by 9 bases, with 7 bases between. CDR3 coding DNA: TGTGCCAGCAGCTTAATGGGGGGTGAGCAGTTCTTC. It yields the protein CASSLMGGEQFF.

This clonotype has a count of ten or more. J is TRBJ2-2 and V is TRBV6-2 or TRBV6-3, with 9 bases lining up with TRBD1. From germline, CDR1 is MNHEY and CDR2 SVGEGT. V lost 5 bases and J lost 6; bases outside the gene matches: 4. The CDR3 loop spans 14 amino acids. The chain's CDR3 is CASSEQGAAGELFF. CDR3 DNA sequence: TGTGCCAGCAGTGAACAGGGGGCGGCCGGGGAGCTGTTTTTT.

This clonotype has only a few counts. The chain uses TRBV7-2 and TRBJ1-1, with a tentative D call TRBD1 (6 bases). CDR1 SGHTA and CDR2 FQGNSA come from the germline V gene. V was trimmed by 5 bases and J by 3 bases, leaving 13 bases between them. This CDR3 has 14 residues. The CDR3 is CASSADSFDTEAFF. CDR3 sequence (DNA): TGTGCCAGCAGCGCGGACAGTTTCGACACTGAAGCTTTCTTT.

This clonotype was observed many times. This chain uses TRBV20-1 with TRBJ2-1, with TRBD1 identical over 9 bases. This CDR3 region has 15 residues. Germline CDR1 DFQATT, CDR2 SNEGSKA (reference sequence). J was trimmed by 6 bases and V by 0 bases; bases with no gene match: 6. The CDR3 sequence: CSAREMGQGGNEQFF. CDR3 in DNA: TGCAGTGCTAGAGAAATGGGACAGGGTGGCAATGAGCAGTTCTTC.

This clonotype was seen more than once but under ten times. The chain joins TRBV14 to TRBJ2-1; 7 bases are a match to TRBD2. The V and J ends lost 4 bases and 4 bases, in that order; junction bases with no gene match: 4. The CDR3 consists of 14 residues. CDR1 is SGHDN and CDR2 is FVKESK in the germline V gene. DNA of the CDR3: TGTGCCAGCAGCCGAGCGGGACTTTACAATGAGCAGTTCTTC. Protein sequence: CASSRAGLYNEQFF.

The CDR3 sequence is CASSSDRVGSETQYF. Here the CDR3 DNA reads TGTGCCAGCAGCTCAGACAGGGTTGGTAGTGAGACCCAGTACTTC. The V and J genes are TRBV7-6 and TRBJ2-5; 7 positions agree with TRBD1. The CDR3 runs 15 residues. Losses at the gene ends were 4 bases for V and 5 bases for J; bases not matched to a gene: 10. CDR1 and CDR2 (germline): SGHVS, FNYEAQ.

This clonotype was recorded many times. The rearrangement uses TRBV15 and TRBJ1-1, with D possibly matching TRBD1 (6 bases). Per germline, CDR1 LNHNV and CDR2 YYDKDF (reference sequence). V dropped 5 bases and J dropped 1 base, with 8 bases sitting between them. The CDR3 sequence is 13 residues long. CDR3: CATSQQGNTEAFF. The CDR3 nucleotides are TGTGCCACCAGCCAACAGGGGAACACTGAAGCTTTCTTT.

This clonotype was counted ten times or more. V usage is TRBV5-5 and J usage is TRBJ1-2, with a tentative D call TRBD1 (6 bases). The V gene's germline CDR1 is SGHKS and CDR2 YYEKEE (reference sequence). Trimming stripped 0 bases from V and 0 bases from J, with 6 bases between. This CDR3 region has 14 residues. The CDR3 DNA is TGTGCCAGCAGCTTGGGACAGGCTAACTATGGCTACACCTTC. This gives the protein CASSLGQANYGYTF.

Only a few counts were recorded for this clonotype. This chain uses TRBV20-1 with TRBJ1-1; TRBD1 aligns across 12 bases. CDR3 length: 14 residues. The J segment lost 5 bases and the V segment lost 7 bases, leaving 8 bases of the junction unmatched. Germline CDR1 reads DFQATT; CDR2 reads SNEGSKA (reference sequence). The CDR3 sequence is CSVPGQGAFTEAFF. CDR3 coding DNA: TGCAGTGTACCGGGACAGGGGGCTTTTACTGAAGCTTTCTTT.

CDR3 in amino acids: CASSFLNSPLHF. The DNA of the CDR3 is TGTGCCAGCAGCTTCCTCAATTCACCCCTCCACTTT. J is TRBJ1-6 and V is TRBV7-2; D is undetermined. The CDR3 contains 12 residues. Trimming removed 3 bases at V and 7 bases at J, with 4 bases between. CDR1 SGHTA and CDR2 FQGNSA come from the germline V gene.

The CDR3 reads CATTPGSPLHF. The CDR3 region has the DNA TGTGCCACCACCCCGGGATCACCCCTCCACTTT. This chain links TRBV6-6 with TRBJ1-6; D gene uncertain. The CDR3 length is 11 residues. CDR1 is MNHNY and CDR2 is SVGAGI in the germline V gene (reference sequence). V lost 10 bases and J 10 bases, leaving 11 bases between the germline ends.

This clonotype was observed at least ten times. V is TRBV7-9 and J is TRBJ1-1; TRBD1 aligns across 9 bases. CDR1 is SEHNR and CDR2 is FQNEAQ in the germline V gene (reference sequence). The length of the CDR3 is 19 residues. J gave up 10 bases and V 5 bases, and 26 bases lay outside the gene matches. The CDR3 loop reads CASSGFRHRDREFEYVAFF. DNA for the CDR3: TGTGCCAGCAGCGGTTTTAGACACCGGGACAGGGAATTTGAGTACGTAGCTTTCTTT.

This clonotype appeared many times. The gene calls are TRBV11-2 and TRBJ2-5, with 9 bases matching TRBD2. V gave up 7 bases and J gave up 0 bases; unmatched junction bases: 3. The germline V gene has CDR1 SGHAT and CDR2 FQNNGV. The CDR3 runs to 14 residues. The CDR3, as DNA: TGTGCCAGCAAAAGCGGGAGGTACCAAGAGACCCAGTACTTC. This sequence encodes CASKSGRYQETQYF.

Only a few counts were recorded for this clonotype. V and J are TRBV20-1 and TRBJ2-3, with D possibly being TRBD1 (5 bases). The CDR3 contains 12 residues. The V and J ends lost 7 bases and 1 base respectively, with 9 bases between them. CDR1 is DFQATT and CDR2 is SNEGSKA in the germline V gene (reference sequence). CDR3 coding DNA: TGCAGTGGTGAGACAGGCACAGATACGCAGTATTTT. Residues: CSGETGTDTQYF.